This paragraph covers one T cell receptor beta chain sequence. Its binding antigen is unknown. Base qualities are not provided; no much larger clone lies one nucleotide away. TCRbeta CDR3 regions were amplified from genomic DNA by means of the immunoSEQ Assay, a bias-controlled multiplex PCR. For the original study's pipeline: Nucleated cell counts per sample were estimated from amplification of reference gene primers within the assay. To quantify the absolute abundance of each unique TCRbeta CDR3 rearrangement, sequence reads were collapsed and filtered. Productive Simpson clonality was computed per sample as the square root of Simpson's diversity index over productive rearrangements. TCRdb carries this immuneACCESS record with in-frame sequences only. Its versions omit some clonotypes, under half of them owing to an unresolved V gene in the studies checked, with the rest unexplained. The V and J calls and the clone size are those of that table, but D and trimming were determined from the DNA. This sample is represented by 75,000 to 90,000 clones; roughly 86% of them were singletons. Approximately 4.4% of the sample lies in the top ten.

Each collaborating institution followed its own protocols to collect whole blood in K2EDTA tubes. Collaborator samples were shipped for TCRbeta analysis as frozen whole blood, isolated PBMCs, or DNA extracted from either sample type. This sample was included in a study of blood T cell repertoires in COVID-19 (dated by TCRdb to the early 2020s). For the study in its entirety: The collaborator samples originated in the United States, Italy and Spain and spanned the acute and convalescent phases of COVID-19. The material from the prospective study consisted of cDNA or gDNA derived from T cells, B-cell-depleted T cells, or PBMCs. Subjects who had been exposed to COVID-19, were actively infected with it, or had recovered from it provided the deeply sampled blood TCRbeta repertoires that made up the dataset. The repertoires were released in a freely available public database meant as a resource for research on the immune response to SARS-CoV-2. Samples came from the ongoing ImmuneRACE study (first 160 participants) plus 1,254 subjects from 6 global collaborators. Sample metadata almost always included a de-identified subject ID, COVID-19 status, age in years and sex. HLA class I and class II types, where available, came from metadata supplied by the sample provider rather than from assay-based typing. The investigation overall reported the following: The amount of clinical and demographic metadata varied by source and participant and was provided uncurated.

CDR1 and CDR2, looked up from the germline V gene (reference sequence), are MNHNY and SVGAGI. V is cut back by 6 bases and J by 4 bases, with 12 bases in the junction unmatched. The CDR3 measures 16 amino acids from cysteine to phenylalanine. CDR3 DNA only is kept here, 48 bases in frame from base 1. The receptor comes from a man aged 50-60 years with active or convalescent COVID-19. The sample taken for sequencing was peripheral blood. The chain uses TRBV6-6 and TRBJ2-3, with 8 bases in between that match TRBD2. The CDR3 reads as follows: CASSPGSGGGPDTQYF. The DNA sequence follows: TGTGCCAGCAGCCCCGGAAGCGGGGGTGGGCCAGATACGCAGTATTTT.